A selection of T cell receptor beta chains follows, all from one sample in a study of molecular identifiers for immune sequencing clone quantification. MiXCR, applied by TCRdb to the PCR reads, yields one record per CDR3 protein. The sample consists of 37,000 or so distinct CDR3 sequences, roughly 18% of them appearing once. Sequencing was done on a sample of naive CD8+ T cells from blood, with Jurkat cell RNA spiked in. The origin of the receptors is a human donor in good health. Some libraries in this study had Jurkat cell RNA spiked in. CDR3s leave out the opening cysteine and the closing phenylalanine or tryptophan.

v_gene	len	j_gene	CDR3aa
TRBV6-2/TRBV6-3	13	TRBJ2-2	ASSYVGADTGELF
TRBV7-2	11	TRBJ2-2	ASSLTYTGELF
TRBV10-2	14	TRBJ2-5	ASSESIGDRKETQY
TRBV7-2	12	TRBJ1-5	ASSFDGANQPQH
TRBV18	14	TRBJ2-5	ASSPITGTVQETQY
TRBV6-2/TRBV6-3	10	TRBJ2-1	ASRNLANEQF
TRBV28	12	TRBJ1-1	ASSFRGGNTEAF
TRBV4-1	12	TRBJ2-7	ASSQGVMDYEQY
TRBV6-5	11	TRBJ2-2	ASSGGGTGELF
TRBV9	10	TRBJ2-2	ASNKGSGELF
TRBV29-1	12	TRBJ1-2	SVERLSDNYGYT
TRBV27	11	TRBJ1-1	ASSLSPHTEAF
TRBV6-2/TRBV6-3	12	TRBJ2-7	ASSSGGNSYEQY
TRBV20-1	15	TRBJ2-7	SARTGSGLAGEREQY
TRBV7-9	11	TRBJ1-1	ASRVGVNTEAF
TRBV11-3	11	TRBJ2-7	ASSMGDSGEQY
TRBV13	11	TRBJ2-7	ASSLGGVTEQY
TRBV4-3	10	TRBJ2-2	ASSQFGRELF
TRBV7-9	18	TRBJ2-1	ASSTPGQGTSLTSYNEQF
TRBV11-2	13	TRBJ2-3	ASSFLANGPDTQY
TRBV6-2/TRBV6-3	12	TRBJ1-1	ASSYGGLDTEAF